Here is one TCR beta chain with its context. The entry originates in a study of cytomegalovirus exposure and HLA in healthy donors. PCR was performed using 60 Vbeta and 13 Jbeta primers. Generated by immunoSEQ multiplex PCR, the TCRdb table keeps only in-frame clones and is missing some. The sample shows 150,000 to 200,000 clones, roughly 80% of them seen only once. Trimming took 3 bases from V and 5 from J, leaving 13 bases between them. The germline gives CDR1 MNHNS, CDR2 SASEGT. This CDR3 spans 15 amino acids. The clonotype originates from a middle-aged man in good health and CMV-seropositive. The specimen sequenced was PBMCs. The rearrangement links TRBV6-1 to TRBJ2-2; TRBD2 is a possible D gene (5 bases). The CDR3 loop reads CASSEAGRLTGELFF. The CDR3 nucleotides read TGTGCCAGCAGTGAGGCGGGCAGGTTGACCGGGGAGCTGTTTTTT.